A selection of T cell receptor beta chains follows, all from one sample in a study of CD8 T cells in ankylosing spondylitis. Using its own MiXCR run on the 5' RACE reads, TCRdb lists one record per CDR3 protein. The table includes over 400,000 distinct CDR3 sequences, roughly 25% detected once. Material for sequencing was blood, either unsorted or a sorted T cell fraction (not recorded which). These receptors all come from a male donor with ankylosing spondylitis. The conserved cysteine and the conserved F or W are not part of the CDR3 here. Not all rows give a size; the values are once, few, many and, for expanded clones, a class.

TRBJ1-2 TRBV11-2 - ASSLRQGRDVYGYT
TRBJ2-1 TRBV6-1 - ASSTQVYNEQF
TRBJ2-5 TRBV20-1 few SARDQGAVETQY
TRBJ2-1 TRBV12-5 - ASGLPPRASGRNEQF
TRBJ2-1 TRBV11-2 many ASSFGPGVSYNEQF
TRBJ1-4 TRBV10-3 - AISPGQVNEKLF
TRBJ2-1 TRBV5-1 many ASSLGTVNEQF
TRBJ2-1 TRBV13 - ASSFAPGLAIDEQF
TRBJ2-1 TRBV5-4 - ASSRTGFNEQF
TRBJ2-1 TRBV12-3/TRBV12-4 - ASSPLAGVGYNEQF
TRBJ2-7 TRBV14 few ASSPKVGGARYYEQY
TRBJ1-2 TRBV29-1 few SVRTGGTYGYT
TRBJ2-1 TRBV3-1 - ASSQLLGPSGRNEQF
TRBJ1-5 TRBV24-1 - ATSDPGTDDQPQH
TRBJ2-3 TRBV5-1 - ASSLEREWADTQY
TRBJ1-2 TRBV27 - ASSRTGGAFPFYGYT
TRBJ2-5 TRBV7-9 few ASSLPQLAASETQY
TRBJ1-2 TRBV12-3/TRBV12-4 - ASSHGPTDYNYGYT
TRBJ1-1 TRBV6-4 few ASRPGRGTEAF
TRBJ2-2 TRBV5-1 few ASSLGLAENTGELF
TRBJ2-7 TRBV2 few ASSEPSPGRYEQY
TRBJ2-3 TRBV20-1 - SAPKGERTDTQY
TRBJ1-1 TRBV2 - ASRPWLQGGYTEAF
TRBJ2-5 TRBV11-3 few ASSRSGQETQY
TRBJ2-5 TRBV7-2 few ASRMTGRASQETQY
TRBJ2-3 TRBV28 few ASSPGQKTSSTDTQY
TRBJ1-3 TRBV5-1 few ASSSEGTRGDWNTIY
TRBJ2-7 TRBV3-1 - ASSQPTKEQY
TRBJ2-5 TRBV2 few ASSDEETQY
TRBJ2-5 TRBV20-1 - SSSTSGRGSETQY
TRBJ1-1 TRBV12-3/TRBV12-4 - ASSSRVLMNTEAF
TRBJ2-7 TRBV6-1 - ASSGQSGRSYEQY
TRBJ2-3 TRBV25-1 few ASIREGTDTQY
TRBJ1-4 TRBV12-3/TRBV12-4 few ASSILSATNEKLF
TRBJ2-3 TRBV24-1 - ATSDSGRAGDTQY